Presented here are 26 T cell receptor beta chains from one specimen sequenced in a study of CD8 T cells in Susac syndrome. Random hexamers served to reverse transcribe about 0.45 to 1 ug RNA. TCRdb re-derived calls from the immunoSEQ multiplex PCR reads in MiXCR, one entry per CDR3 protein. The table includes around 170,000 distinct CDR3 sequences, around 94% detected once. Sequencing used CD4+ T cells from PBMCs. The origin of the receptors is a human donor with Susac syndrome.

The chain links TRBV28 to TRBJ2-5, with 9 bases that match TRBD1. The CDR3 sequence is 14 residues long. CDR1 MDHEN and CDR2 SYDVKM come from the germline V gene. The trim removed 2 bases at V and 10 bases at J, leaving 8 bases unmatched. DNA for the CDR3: TGTGCCAGCAGTTTAGTTTCGGACAGGGGCCTCCAGTACTTC. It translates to CASSLVSDRGLQYF.

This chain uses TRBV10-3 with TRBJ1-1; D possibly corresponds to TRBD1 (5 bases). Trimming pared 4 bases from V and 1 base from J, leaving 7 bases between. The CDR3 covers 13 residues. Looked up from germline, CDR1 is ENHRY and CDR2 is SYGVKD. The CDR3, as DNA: TGTGCCATCAGTGGAACAGGGAACACTGAAGCTTTCTTT. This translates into CAISGTGNTEAFF.

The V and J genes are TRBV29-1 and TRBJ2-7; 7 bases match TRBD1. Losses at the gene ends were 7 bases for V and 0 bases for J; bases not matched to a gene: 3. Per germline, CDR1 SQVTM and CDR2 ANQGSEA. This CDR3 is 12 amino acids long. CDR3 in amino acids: CSGSGGSYEQYF. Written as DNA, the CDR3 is TGCAGCGGTTCAGGGGGCTCCTACGAGCAGTACTTC.

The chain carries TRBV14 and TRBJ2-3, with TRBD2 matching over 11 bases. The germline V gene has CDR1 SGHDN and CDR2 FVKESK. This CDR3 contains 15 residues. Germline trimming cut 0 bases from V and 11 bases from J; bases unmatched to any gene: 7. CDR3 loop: CASSQDLAGGPRQYF. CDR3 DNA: TGTGCCAGCAGCCAAGATTTAGCGGGGGGGCCGAGGCAGTATTTT.

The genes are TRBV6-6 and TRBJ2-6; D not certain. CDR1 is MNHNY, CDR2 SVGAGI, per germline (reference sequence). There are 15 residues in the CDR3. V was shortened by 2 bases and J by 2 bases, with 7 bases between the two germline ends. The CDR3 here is CASSYAQPGANVLTF. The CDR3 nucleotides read TGTGCCAGCAGTTACGCGCAGCCTGGGGCCAACGTCCTGACTTTC.

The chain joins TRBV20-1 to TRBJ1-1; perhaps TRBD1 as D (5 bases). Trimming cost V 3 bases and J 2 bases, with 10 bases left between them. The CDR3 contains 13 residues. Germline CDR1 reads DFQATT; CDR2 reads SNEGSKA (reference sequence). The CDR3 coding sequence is TGCAGTGCTAGGATGGGGGGAAACACTGAAGCTTTCTTT. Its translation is CSARMGGNTEAFF.

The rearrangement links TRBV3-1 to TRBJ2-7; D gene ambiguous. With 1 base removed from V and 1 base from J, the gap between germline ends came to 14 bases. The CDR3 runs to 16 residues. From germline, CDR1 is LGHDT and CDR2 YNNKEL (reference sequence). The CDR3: CASSQGIGQPSYEQYF. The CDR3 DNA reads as TGTGCCAGCAGCCAAGGGATAGGCCAACCATCCTACGAGCAGTACTTC.

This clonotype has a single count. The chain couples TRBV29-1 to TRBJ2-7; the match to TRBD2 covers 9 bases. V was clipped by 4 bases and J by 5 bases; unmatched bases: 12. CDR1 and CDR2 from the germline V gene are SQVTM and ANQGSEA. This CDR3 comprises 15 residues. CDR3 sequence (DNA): TGCAGCGTTGCCCCCCGGCTAGCGGGGTTTAACGAGCAGTACTTC. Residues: CSVAPRLAGFNEQYF.

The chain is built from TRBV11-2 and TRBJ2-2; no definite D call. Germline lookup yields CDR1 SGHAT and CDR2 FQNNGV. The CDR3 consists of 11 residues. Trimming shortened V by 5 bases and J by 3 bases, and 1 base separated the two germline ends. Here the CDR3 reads CASSDTGELFF. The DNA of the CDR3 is TGTGCCAGCAGCGACACCGGGGAGCTGTTTTTT. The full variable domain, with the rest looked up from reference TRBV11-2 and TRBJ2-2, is EAGVAQSPRYKIIEKRQSVAFWCNPISGHATLYWYQQILGQGPKLLIQFQNNGVVDDSQLPKDRFSAERLKGVDSTLKIQPAKLEDSAVYLCASSDTGELFFGEGSRLTVL.

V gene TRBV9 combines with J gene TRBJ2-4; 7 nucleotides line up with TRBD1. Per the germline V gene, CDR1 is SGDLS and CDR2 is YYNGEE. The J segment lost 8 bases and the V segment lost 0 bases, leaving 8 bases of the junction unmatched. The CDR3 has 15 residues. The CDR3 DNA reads TGTGCCAGCAGCGTAGGAGGGGGCCGAGATGACATTCAGTACTTC. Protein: CASSVGGGRDDIQYF.

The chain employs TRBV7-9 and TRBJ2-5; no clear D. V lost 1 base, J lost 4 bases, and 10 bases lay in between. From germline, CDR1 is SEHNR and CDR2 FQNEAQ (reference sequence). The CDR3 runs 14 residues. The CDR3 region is CASSLGYGSETQYF. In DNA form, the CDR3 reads TGTGCCAGCAGCTTAGGTTACGGGTCAGAGACCCAGTACTTC.

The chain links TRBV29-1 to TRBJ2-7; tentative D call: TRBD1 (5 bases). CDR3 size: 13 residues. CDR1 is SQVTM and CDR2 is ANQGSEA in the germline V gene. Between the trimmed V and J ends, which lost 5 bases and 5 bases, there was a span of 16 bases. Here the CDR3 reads CSVYKQGSHEQYF. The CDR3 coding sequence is TGCAGCGTTTATAAGCAGGGTTCCCACGAGCAGTACTTC.

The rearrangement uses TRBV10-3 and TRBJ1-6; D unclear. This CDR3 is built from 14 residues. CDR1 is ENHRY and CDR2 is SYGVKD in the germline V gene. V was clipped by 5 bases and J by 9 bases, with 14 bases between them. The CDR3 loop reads CAISYEGVGSPLHF. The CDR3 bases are TGTGCCATCAGTTACGAGGGAGTAGGTTCACCCCTCCACTTT.

In DNA form, the CDR3 reads TGCGCCAGCAGCCTCGGGACAGGGGGAGCTGGGGCCAACGTCCTGACTTTC. It is translated as CASSLGTGGAGANVLTF. The chain carries TRBV4-3 and TRBJ2-6; 11 nucleotides line up with TRBD1. V gave up 4 bases and J gave up 2 bases; unmatched junction bases: 4. Germline-derived CDR1 and CDR2 are LGHNA and YSLEER. There are 17 residues in the CDR3.

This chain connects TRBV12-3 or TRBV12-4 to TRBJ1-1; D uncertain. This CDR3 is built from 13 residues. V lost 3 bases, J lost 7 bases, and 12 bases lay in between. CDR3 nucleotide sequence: TGTGCCAGCAGTTTCGACCCAGTGGATGAAGCTTTCTTT. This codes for CASSFDPVDEAFF.

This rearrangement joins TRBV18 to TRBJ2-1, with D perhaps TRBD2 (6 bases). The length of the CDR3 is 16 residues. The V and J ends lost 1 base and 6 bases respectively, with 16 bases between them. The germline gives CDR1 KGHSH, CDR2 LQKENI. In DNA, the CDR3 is TGTGCCAGCTCACCACAATGGCGGGATTTCAGCAATGAGCAGTTCTTC. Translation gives CASSPQWRDFSNEQFF.

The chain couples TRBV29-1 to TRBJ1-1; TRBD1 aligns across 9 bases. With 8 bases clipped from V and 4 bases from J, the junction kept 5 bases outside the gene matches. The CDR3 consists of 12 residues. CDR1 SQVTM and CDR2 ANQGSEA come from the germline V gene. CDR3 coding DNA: TGCAGCTTCCAGACAGGGGGCACTGAAGCTTTCTTT. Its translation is CSFQTGGTEAFF.

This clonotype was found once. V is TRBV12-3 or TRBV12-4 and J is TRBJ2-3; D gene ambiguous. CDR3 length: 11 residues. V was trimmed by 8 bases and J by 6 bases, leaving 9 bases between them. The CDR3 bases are TGTGCCAGCGGACGCCTTGATACGCAGTATTTT. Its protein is CASGRLDTQYF.

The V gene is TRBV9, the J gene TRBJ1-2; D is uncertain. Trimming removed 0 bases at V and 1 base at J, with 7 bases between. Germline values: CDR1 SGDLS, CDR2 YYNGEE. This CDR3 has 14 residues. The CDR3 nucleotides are TGTGCCAGCAGCGTAGGCGTCCTTAACTATGGCTACACCTTC. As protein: CASSVGVLNYGYTF.

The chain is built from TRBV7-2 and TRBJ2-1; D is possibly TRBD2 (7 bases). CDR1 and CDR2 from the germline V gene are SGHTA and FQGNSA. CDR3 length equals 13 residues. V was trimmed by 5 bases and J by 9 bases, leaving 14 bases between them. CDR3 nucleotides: TGTGCCAGCAGCCTGAAGGGGGGGGGTGAGCAGTTCTTC. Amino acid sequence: CASSLKGGGEQFF.

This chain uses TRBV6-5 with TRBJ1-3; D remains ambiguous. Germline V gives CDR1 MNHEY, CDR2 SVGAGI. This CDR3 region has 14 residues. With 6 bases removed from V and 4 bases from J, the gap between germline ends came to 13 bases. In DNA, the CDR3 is TGTGCCAGCAGCCTAAATGGCCCCGGAAACACCATATATTTT. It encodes CASSLNGPGNTIYF.

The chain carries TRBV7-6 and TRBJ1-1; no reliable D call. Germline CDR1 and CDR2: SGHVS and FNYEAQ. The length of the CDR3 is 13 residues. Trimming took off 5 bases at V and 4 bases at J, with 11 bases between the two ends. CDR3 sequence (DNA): TGTGCCAGCAGCGCCGACCCGACCACTGAAGCTTTCTTT. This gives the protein CASSADPTTEAFF.

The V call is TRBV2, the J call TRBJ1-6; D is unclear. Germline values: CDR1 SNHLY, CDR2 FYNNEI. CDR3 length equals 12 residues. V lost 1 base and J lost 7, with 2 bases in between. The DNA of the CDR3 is TGTGCCAGCAGTGAAGGGAATTCACCCCTCCACTTT. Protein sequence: CASSEGNSPLHF.

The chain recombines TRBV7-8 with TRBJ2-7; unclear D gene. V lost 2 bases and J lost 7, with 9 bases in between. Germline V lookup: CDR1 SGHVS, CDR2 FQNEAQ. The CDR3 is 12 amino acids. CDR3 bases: TGTGCCAGCAGCTTATTGTTTCGGGAGCAGTACTTC. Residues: CASSLLFREQYF.

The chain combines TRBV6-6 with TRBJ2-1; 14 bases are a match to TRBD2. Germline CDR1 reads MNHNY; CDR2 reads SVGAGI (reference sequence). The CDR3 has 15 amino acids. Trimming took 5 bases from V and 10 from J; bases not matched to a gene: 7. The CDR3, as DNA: TGTGCCAGCAGTCCGACTAGCGGGGGGGCGTTGGAGCAGTTCTTC. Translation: CASSPTSGGALEQFF.

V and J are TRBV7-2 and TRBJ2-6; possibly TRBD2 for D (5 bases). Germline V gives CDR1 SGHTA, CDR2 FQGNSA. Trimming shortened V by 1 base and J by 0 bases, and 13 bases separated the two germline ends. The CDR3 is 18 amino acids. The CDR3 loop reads CASSLDAGRSSGANVLTF. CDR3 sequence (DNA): TGTGCCAGCAGCTTAGACGCGGGTCGGAGCTCTGGGGCCAACGTCCTGACTTTC.